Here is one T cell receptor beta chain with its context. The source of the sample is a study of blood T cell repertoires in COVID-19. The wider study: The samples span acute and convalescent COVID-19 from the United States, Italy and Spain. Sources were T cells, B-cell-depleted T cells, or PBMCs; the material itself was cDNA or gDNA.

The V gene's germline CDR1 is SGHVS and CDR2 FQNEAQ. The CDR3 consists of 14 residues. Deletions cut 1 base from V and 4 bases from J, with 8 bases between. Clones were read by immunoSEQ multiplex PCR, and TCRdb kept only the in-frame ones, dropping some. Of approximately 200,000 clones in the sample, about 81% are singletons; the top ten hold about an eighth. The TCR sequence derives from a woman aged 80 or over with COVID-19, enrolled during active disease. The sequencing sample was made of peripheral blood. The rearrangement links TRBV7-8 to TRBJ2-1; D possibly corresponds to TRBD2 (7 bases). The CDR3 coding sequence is TGTGCCAGCAGCTTAGAGGGGGGGTACAATGAGCAGTTCTTC. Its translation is CASSLEGGYNEQFF.